The 9 T cell receptor beta chains in this list originate from one sample, sequenced in a study of blood T cells in healthy people across ages. Using a J-beta primer mix together with a sample-barcoded 5' primer, a second PCR was run for 7 to 11 cycles. TCRdb reprocessed the 5' RACE reads via MiXCR and lists one record per CDR3 protein. Of 1.4 million or so distinct CDR3 sequences listed, about 42% are singletons. The specimen was blood. Every receptor here comes from a young woman in good health.

The chain joins TRBV7-9 to TRBJ1-2; D gene ambiguous. With 2 bases removed from V and 2 bases from J, the gap between germline ends came to 15 bases. The CDR3 covers 16 residues. CDR1 is SEHNR, CDR2 FQNEAQ, per germline (reference sequence). In DNA form, the CDR3 reads TGTGCCAGCAGCTTATTATTCGGTGTCGGAAACTATGGCTACACCTTC. Protein sequence: CASSLLFGVGNYGYTF.

In its sample, this clonotype was seen a few times. CDR3 DNA sequence: TGTGCCACCAGCAGAGAACCGGGACAATCCTACGAGCAGTACTTC. The encoded protein is CATSREPGQSYEQYF. The V and J genes are TRBV15 and TRBJ2-7; perhaps TRBD1 as D (6 bases). CDR1 is LNHNV and CDR2 is YYDKDF in the germline V gene (reference sequence). CDR3 length equals 15 residues. V dropped 0 bases and J dropped 1 base, with 10 bases sitting between them.

This clonotype has just a few counts. One junction end does not reproduce the germline sequence, and a read error may be involved. The genes are TRBV7-9 and TRBJ2-6; the D call may be TRBD1 or TRBD2 (5 bases each). Germline-derived CDR1 and CDR2 are SEHNR and FQNEAQ (reference sequence). This CDR3 is 14 amino acids long. As DNA, the CDR3 is TGTGCCAGCAGTGTTCGGATGGGGGTCAACGTCCTGACTTTC. This sequence encodes CASSVRMGVNVLTF.

The V and J genes are TRBV6-5 and TRBJ1-1; D is unclear. Per germline, CDR1 MNHEY and CDR2 SVGAGI. V lost 0 bases and J 5 bases, leaving 13 bases between the germline ends. The CDR3 length is 15 residues. The CDR3 loop is CASSYSNAGTTEAFF. The CDR3 DNA reads as TGTGCCAGCAGTTACTCGAATGCAGGAACTACTGAAGCTTTCTTT.

Only a few counts were recorded for this clonotype. The chain has TRBV20-1 and TRBJ1-1, with TRBD1 identical over 8 bases. The V gene end was trimmed by 7 bases and the J gene end by 4 bases; junction bases not matched to a gene: 8. The V gene's germline CDR1 is DFQATT and CDR2 SNEGSKA (reference sequence). The CDR3 contains 13 residues. As DNA, the CDR3 is TGCAGTGGTTCAGGGGGCGCAGGCACTGAAGCTTTCTTT. It yields the protein CSGSGGAGTEAFF.

The CDR3 DNA reads as TGCGGAGAAACCGGGACAGGGGGGACTGAAGCTTTCTTT. This sequence encodes CGETGTGGTEAFF. J is TRBJ1-1 and V is TRBV20-1; 11 bases match TRBD1. Germline V gene lookup returns CDR1 DFQATT and CDR2 SNEGSKA (reference sequence). The CDR3 is 13 residues long.

The rearrangement links TRBV29-1 to TRBJ1-2, with D tentatively TRBD1 (6 bases). Per germline, CDR1 SQVTM and CDR2 ANQGSEA. Trimming left V 8 bases short and J 6 bases short, with 13 bases between. The CDR3 sequence is 11 residues long. The CDR3 DNA sequence: TGCAGCATCACAGGGATCCATGGCTACACCTTC. It yields the protein CSITGIHGYTF.

The V gene is TRBV20-1, the J gene TRBJ2-7; 7 bases line up with TRBD2. The CDR3 contains 13 residues. The germline V gene has CDR1 DFQATT and CDR2 SNEGSKA (reference sequence). V lost 2 bases to trimming and J lost 3 bases; unmatched junction nucleotides: 4. Written as DNA, the CDR3 is TGCAGTGCTAGAAATGGCGGGAGCTACGAGCAGTACTTC. Encoded protein: CSARNGGSYEQYF.

This rearrangement joins TRBV6-1 to TRBJ1-1, with no clear D. Trimming took 1 base from V and 4 from J, leaving 7 bases between them. The germline V gene encodes CDR1 MNHNS and CDR2 SASEGT. The CDR3 extends over 13 amino acids. The CDR3 region is CASSEVGSTEAFF. Written as DNA, the CDR3 is TGTGCCAGCAGTGAAGTTGGTTCCACTGAAGCTTTCTTT.